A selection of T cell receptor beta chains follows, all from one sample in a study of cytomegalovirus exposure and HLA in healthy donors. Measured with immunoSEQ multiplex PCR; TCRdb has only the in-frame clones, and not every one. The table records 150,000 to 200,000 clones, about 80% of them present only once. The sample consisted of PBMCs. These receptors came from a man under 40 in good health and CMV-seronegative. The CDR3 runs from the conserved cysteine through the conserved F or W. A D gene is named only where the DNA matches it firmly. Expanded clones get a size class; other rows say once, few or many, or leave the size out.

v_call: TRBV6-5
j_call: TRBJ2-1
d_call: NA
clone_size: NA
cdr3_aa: CASSYSGQGYNEQFF
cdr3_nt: TGTGCCAGCAGTTACTCTGGGCAGGGCTACAATGAGCAGTTCTTC

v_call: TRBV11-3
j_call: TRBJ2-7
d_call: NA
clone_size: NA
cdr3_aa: CASSLVQGREQYF
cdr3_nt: TGTGCCAGCAGCTTAGTACAGGGCCGCGAGCAGTACTTC

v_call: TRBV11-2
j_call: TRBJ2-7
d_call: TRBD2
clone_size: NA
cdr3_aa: CASSLGGGAYEQYF
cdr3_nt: TGTGCCAGCAGCTTGGGGGGGGGAGCCTACGAGCAGTACTTC

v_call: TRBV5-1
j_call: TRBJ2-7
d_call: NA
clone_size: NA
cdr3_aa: CASSLGGQAYEQYF
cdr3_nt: TGCGCCAGCAGCTTGGGTGGGCAGGCCTACGAGCAGTACTTC

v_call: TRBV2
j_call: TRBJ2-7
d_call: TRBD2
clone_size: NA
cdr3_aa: CASMQGTSGRIKVYEQYF
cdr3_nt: TGTGCCAGCATGCAAGGGACTAGCGGGAGAATTAAGGTGTACGAGCAGTACTTC

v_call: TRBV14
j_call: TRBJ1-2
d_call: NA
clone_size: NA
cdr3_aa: CASSQLTAGYTF
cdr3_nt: TGTGCCAGCAGCCAACTAACAGCCGGCTACACCTTC

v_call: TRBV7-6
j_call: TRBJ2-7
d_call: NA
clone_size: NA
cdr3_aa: CASSGAGLSYEQYF
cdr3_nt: TGTGCCAGCAGTGGCGCGGGACTCTCATACGAGCAGTACTTC

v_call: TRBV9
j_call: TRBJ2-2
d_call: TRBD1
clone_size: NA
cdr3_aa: CASSPRSGTGGSVYTGELFF
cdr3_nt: TGTGCCAGCAGCCCGCGGTCCGGGACAGGGGGGTCGGTATACACCGGGGAGCTGTTTTTT

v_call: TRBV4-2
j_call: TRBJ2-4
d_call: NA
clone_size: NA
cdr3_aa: CASSQAGSPENIQYF
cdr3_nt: TGTGCCAGCAGCCAAGCAGGGTCCCCCGAAAACATTCAGTACTTC

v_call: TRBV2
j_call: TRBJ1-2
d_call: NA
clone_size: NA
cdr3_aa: CASSIGGSDYGYTF
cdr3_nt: TGTGCCAGCAGCATCGGGGGATCGGACTATGGCTACACCTTC

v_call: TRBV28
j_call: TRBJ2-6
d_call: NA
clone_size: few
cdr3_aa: CASSATASGANVLTF
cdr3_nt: TGTGCCAGCAGTGCGACAGCCTCGGGGGCCAACGTCCTGACTTTC

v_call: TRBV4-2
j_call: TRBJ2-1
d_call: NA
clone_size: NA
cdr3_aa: CASSVDLAPVSTEQFF
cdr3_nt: TGTGCCAGCAGCGTCGACCTAGCGCCGGTTTCTACTGAGCAGTTCTTC

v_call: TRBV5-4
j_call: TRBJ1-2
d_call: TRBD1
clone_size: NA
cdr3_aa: CASSLTGALYGYTF
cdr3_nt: TGTGCCAGCAGCTTGACAGGGGCCCTCTATGGCTACACCTTC

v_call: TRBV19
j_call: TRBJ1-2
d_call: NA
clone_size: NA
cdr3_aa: CASIGSGYGYTF
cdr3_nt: TGTGCCAGTATAGGTAGCGGATATGGCTACACCTTC

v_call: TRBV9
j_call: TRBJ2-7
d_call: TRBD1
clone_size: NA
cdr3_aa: CASSVAGQGYEQYF
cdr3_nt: TGTGCCAGCAGCGTAGCGGGACAGGGCTACGAGCAGTACTTC

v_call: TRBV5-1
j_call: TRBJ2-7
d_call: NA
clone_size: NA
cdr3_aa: CASSLDGVGGYEQYF
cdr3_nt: TGCGCCAGCAGCTTGGACGGGGTGGGGGGCTACGAGCAGTACTTC

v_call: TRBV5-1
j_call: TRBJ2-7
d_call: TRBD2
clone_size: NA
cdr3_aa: CASSQGLTYEQYF
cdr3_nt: TGCGCCAGCAGCCAGGGACTAACCTACGAGCAGTACTTC

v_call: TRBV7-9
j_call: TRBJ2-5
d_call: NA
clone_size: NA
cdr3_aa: CASSFLETQYF
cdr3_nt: TGTGCCAGCAGCTTTCTAGAGACCCAGTACTTC

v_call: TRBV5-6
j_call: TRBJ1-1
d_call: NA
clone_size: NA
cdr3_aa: CASTRPQGYTEAFF
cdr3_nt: TGTGCCAGCACCCGCCCCCAGGGGTACACTGAAGCTTTCTTT

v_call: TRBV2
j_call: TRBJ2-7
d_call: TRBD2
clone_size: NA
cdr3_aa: CASSVDSRGTYEQYF
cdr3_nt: TGTGCCAGCAGTGTTGATTCGCGGGGGACCTACGAGCAGTACTTC

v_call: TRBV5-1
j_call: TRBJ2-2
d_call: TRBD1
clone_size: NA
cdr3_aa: CASSAPGQGSGELFF
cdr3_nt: TGCGCCAGCAGCGCGCCCGGACAGGGATCCGGGGAGCTGTTTTTT

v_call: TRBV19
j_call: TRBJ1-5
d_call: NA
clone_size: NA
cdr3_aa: CASSIVAGNQPQHF
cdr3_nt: TGTGCCAGTAGTATAGTCGCGGGCAATCAGCCCCAGCATTTT

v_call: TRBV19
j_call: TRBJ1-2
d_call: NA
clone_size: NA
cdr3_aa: CASSISRGIGGYTF
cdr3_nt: TGTGCCAGTAGTATCTCTAGAGGGATTGGTGGCTACACCTTC

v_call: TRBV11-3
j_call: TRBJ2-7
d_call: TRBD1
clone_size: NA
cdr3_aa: CASSHRDSSYEQYF
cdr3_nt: TGTGCCAGCAGCCATCGGGACAGCTCCTACGAGCAGTACTTC

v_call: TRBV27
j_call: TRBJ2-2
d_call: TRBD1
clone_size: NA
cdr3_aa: CASTTLLTGGTGELFF
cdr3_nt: TGTGCCAGCACAACTTTGCTGACAGGGGGCACCGGGGAGCTGTTTTTT

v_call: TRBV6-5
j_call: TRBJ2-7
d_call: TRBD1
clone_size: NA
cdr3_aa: CASSYSNRGLYEQYF
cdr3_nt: TGTGCCAGCAGTTACTCGAACAGGGGGCTCTACGAGCAGTACTTC

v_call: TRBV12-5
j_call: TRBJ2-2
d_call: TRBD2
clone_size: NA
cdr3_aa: CASGLDPSTSGANTGELFF
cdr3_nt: TGTGCTAGTGGTTTGGACCCCTCGACTAGCGGGGCGAACACCGGGGAGCTGTTTTTT

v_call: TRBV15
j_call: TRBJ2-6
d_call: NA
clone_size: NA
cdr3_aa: CATSMGEDGANVLTF
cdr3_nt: TGTGCCACCAGCATGGGGGAGGATGGGGCCAACGTCCTGACTTTC

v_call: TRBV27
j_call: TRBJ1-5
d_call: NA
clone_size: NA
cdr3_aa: CASSLEGRGNQPQHF
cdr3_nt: TGTGCCAGCAGTTTGGAGGGTAGAGGCAATCAGCCCCAGCATTTT

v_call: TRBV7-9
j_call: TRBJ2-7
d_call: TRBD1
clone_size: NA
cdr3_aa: CASSPWGTGPYEQYF
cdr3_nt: TGTGCCAGCAGCCCCTGGGGGACAGGGCCCTACGAGCAGTACTTC

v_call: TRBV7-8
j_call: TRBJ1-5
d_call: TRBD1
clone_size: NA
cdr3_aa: CASSSAQGVQPQHF
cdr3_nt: TGTGCCAGCAGCTCGGCACAGGGGGTTCAGCCCCAGCATTTT

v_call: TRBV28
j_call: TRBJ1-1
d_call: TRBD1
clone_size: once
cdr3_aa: CASTPTGTAWGTEAFF
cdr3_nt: TGTGCCAGCACCCCGACTGGGACAGCATGGGGGACTGAAGCTTTCTTT

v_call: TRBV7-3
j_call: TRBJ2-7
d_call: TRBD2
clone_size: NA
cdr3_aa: CASSLGLAAEQYF
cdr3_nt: TGTGCCAGCAGCTTGGGACTAGCGGCCGAGCAGTACTTC

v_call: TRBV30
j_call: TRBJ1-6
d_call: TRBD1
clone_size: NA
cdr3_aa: CAKPRDSQNSPLHF
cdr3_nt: TGTGCCAAGCCTAGGGACAGTCAGAATTCACCCCTCCACTTT

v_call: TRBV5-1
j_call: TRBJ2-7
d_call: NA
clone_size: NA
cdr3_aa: CASSLEATVFYEQYF
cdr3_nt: TGCGCCAGCAGCTTGGAGGCAACAGTATTCTACGAGCAGTACTTC

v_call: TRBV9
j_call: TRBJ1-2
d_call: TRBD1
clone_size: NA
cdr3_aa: CASSPGQDYFYGYTF
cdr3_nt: TGTGCCAGCAGCCCCGGACAGGACTACTTCTATGGCTACACCTTC

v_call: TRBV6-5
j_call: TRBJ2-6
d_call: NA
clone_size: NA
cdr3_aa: CASSYFWASGANVLTF
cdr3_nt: TGTGCCAGCAGTTACTTTTGGGCCTCTGGGGCCAACGTCCTGACTTTC

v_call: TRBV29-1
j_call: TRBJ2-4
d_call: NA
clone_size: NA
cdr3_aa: CSVDVLDSKNIQYF
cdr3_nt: TGCAGCGTTGATGTGTTAGATTCCAAAAACATTCAGTACTTC

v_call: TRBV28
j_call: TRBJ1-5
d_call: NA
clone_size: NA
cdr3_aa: CASSNYDSNQPQHF
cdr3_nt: TGTGCCAGCAGTAACTACGATAGCAATCAGCCCCAGCATTTT

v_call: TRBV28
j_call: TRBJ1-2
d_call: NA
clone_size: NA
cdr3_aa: CASSPRDSAIWGYTF
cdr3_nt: TGTGCCAGCAGCCCCCGCGACAGTGCAATATGGGGCTACACCTTC

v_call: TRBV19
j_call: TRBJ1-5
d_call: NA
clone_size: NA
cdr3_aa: CASSSGSNSNQPQHF
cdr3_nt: TGTGCCAGTAGCTCAGGCAGTAATAGCAATCAGCCCCAGCATTTT

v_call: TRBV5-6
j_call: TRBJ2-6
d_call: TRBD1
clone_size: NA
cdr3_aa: CASSPGTGLSGANVLTF
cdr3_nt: TGTGCCAGCAGCCCGGGGACAGGACTCTCTGGGGCCAACGTCCTGACTTTC

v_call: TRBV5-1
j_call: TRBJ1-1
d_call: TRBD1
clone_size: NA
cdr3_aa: CASSWTGGNTEAFF
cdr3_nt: TGCGCCAGCAGCTGGACAGGGGGGAACACTGAAGCTTTCTTT

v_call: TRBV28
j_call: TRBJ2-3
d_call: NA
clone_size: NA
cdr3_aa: CASSSVPDTQYF
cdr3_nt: TGTGCCAGCTCCTCCGTCCCAGATACGCAGTATTTT